The 8 T cell receptor beta chains presented below share a single source sample, sequenced in a study of molecular identifiers for immune sequencing clone quantification. One entry per CDR3 protein, called by TCRdb with MiXCR from the PCR reads. The repertoire holds about half a million distinct CDR3 sequences, with about a fifth as singletons. Material: naive CD8+ T cells from blood, with Jurkat cell RNA spiked in. Subset defined: FACS-sorted CD8+CD4-CCR7+CD45RA+ naive T cells. The receptors were gathered from a human donor in good health. Some libraries in this study had Jurkat cell RNA spiked in.

This clonotype has just a few counts. V and J are TRBV7-9 and TRBJ2-7; 7 nucleotides line up with TRBD1. Germline V gives CDR1 SEHNR, CDR2 FQNEAQ (reference sequence). The ends lost 4 bases at V and 5 bases at J; junction bases unmatched: 8. The CDR3 runs to 14 residues. CDR3 region: CASSSGDRVDEQYF. In DNA, the CDR3 is TGTGCCAGCAGCTCAGGTGACAGGGTGGACGAGCAGTACTTC.

About this clonotype: A much larger clone differs by one base, so this may be a read error. The chain uses TRBV7-6 and TRBJ1-5; D possibly corresponds to TRBD1 (6 bases). From germline, CDR1 is SGHVS and CDR2 FNYEAQ. The CDR3 sequence is 14 residues long. In DNA, the CDR3 is TGTGCCGGCAGCCGGACAGCCAACAATCAGCCCCAGCATTTT. It is translated as CAGSRTANNQPQHF.

This clonotype was counted ten times or more. J is TRBJ1-1 and V is TRBV6-2 or TRBV6-3; D might be TRBD1 (5 bases). Looked up from germline, CDR1 is MNHEY and CDR2 is SVGEGT. This CDR3 has 16 amino acids. V gave up 3 bases and J gave up 4 bases, with 18 bases separating them. This CDR3 reads CASSYRLSGVGTEAFF. For the CDR3, the DNA is TGTGCCAGCAGTTATCGGCTGTCGGGGGTAGGCACTGAAGCTTTCTTT.

A note on this clonotype: The germline gene is not matched at one end of the junction; a read error may be the cause. The chain combines TRBV7-6 with TRBJ1-1; 7 positions match TRBD1. The germline V gene encodes CDR1 SGHVS and CDR2 FNYEAQ. The CDR3 length is 20 residues. CDR3 nucleotide sequence: TGTGCCTGCAGCTTAGCAATAGAGGCGGGACAGAGACTACCGAACACTGAAGCTTTCTTT. This translates into CACSLAIEAGQRLPNTEAFF. Complete variable domain (other parts from reference TRBV7-6 and TRBJ1-1): GAGVSQSPRYKVTKRGQDVALRCDPISGHVSLYWYRQALGQGPEFLTYFNYEAQQDKSGLPNDRFSAERPEGSISTLTIQRTEQRDSAMYRCACSLAIEAGQRLPNTEAFFGQGTRLTVV.

In its sample, this clonotype was seen many times. The chain couples TRBV27 to TRBJ2-6; no firm D call. This CDR3 contains 15 residues. Germline CDR1 reads MNHEY; CDR2 reads SMNVEV (reference sequence). V shed 7 bases and J shed 0 bases, with 10 bases lying between them. The chain's CDR3 is CASTHMSSGANVLTF. The CDR3 DNA is TGTGCCAGCACCCACATGAGCTCTGGGGCCAACGTCCTGACTTTC. Full variable domain (rest looked up from reference TRBV27 and TRBJ2-6): EAQVTQNPRYLITVTGKKLTVTCSQNMNHEYMSWYRQDPGLGLRQIYYSMNVEVTDKGDVPEGYKVSRKEKRNFPLILESPSPNQTSLYFCASTHMSSGANVLTFGAGSRLTVL.

In regard to this clonotype: One junction end does not reproduce the germline sequence, and a read error may be involved. For the CDR3, the DNA is TGTGCCAGCAGCCAATCTGGACAGGCAACTAGTGAAAAACTGTTTTTT. It yields the protein CASSQSGQATSEKLFF. This chain connects TRBV16 to TRBJ1-4; 7 bases agree with TRBD1. The CDR3 has 16 residues. Germline CDR1 and CDR2: KGHSY and FQNENV.

This rearrangement joins TRBV12-5 to TRBJ2-3; weak D call: TRBD2 (6 bases). This CDR3 has 13 residues. V dropped 7 bases and J dropped 6 bases, with 14 bases sitting between them. Germline V gives CDR1 LGHNT, CDR2 FRNRAP. CDR3 sequence reads: CASDPTGGDTQYF. CDR3 nucleotide sequence: TGTGCTAGTGACCCCACCGGGGGTGATACGCAGTATTTT. Complete variable domain (other parts from reference TRBV12-5 and TRBJ2-3): DARVTQTPRHKVTEMGQEVTMRCQPILGHNTVFWYRQTMMQGLELLAYFRNRAPLDDSGMPKDRFSAEMPDATLATLKIQPSEPRDSAVYFCASDPTGGDTQYFGPGTRLTVL.

The genes are TRBV6-2 or TRBV6-3 and TRBJ1-1; D ambiguous. The V gene lost 2 bases and the J gene lost 6 bases, with 13 bases spanning the gap. The CDR3 runs 14 residues. Germline V CDR1 and CDR2: MNHEY, SVGEGT. The CDR3 here is CASSYGSGMSEAFF. In DNA, the CDR3 is TGTGCCAGCAGTTACGGTTCGGGTATGTCTGAAGCTTTCTTT.